This T cell receptor (beta chain) emerged from a study of a mutant IDH1 vaccine in newly diagnosed glioma. Overall study: Beforehand, treatment had been radiotherapy, temozolomide, or both; the majority received both.

The time point here: baseline, week 1 (first vaccination visit). The treatment here: pre-vaccination baseline after standard-of-care therapy. CDR1 and CDR2 (germline): SGHAT, FQNNGV. This CDR3 is 17 amino acids long. V gave up 1 base and J gave up 4 bases; unmatched junction bases: 10. Sequencing used immunoSEQ multiplex PCR; TCRdb keeps in-frame clones, though not all of them. The data contain approximately 92,000 clones, 83% of them singletons. This chain joins TRBV11-2 and TRBJ1-2; 9 bases align to TRBD1. The origin of this receptor is a woman between 50 and 59 years old with glioma. Here the sequenced sample was PBMCs, taken from a glioma patient treated with radiotherapy, temozolomide or both. CDR3 nucleotide sequence: TGTGCCAGCAGCTTAGCCCTTGAACAGGGGGCGGGCTATGGCTACACCTTC. This codes for CASSLALEQGAGYGYTF.